Sequencing of this T cell receptor (beta chain) was carried out in a study of blood T cells in healthy people across ages. Notes on the study in general: Donor CMV status, an unknown factor, possibly confounded changes in expanded clonotypes.

The table lists this clonotype with many counts. The antigen remains unidentified. A second PCR of roughly 7 to 11 cycles used a sample-barcoded 5' primer and a J-beta primer mix. Each TCR beta cDNA got a 12-nucleotide random molecular identifier. In TCRdb, the 5' RACE reads were re-called with MiXCR into one record per CDR3 protein. The sample lists 1,800,000 or so distinct CDR3 sequences; about 39% were seen once. Each donor had 8.5 to 10 milliliters of peripheral blood drawn. Germline V gene sequence: CDR1 DFQATT, CDR2 SNEGSKA (reference sequence). J gave up 5 bases and V 3 bases, and 12 bases lay outside the gene matches. This CDR3 is built from 16 residues.

The sequenced sample consisted of blood. This TCR came from a human donor in good health. The chain couples TRBV20-1 to TRBJ2-1, with 8 bases matching TRBD2. The CDR3 region is CSASPTWGLGHNEQFF. Written as DNA, the CDR3 is TGCAGTGCTAGCCCTACGTGGGGACTAGGACACAATGAGCAGTTCTTC.